What follows is one T cell receptor beta chain and its context. The data originate from a study of blood T cell repertoires in COVID-19. Study-level background: Some COVID-19 samples were acute and others convalescent; all came from the United States, Italy and Spain. Sample material is recorded as cDNA or gDNA derived from T cells, B-cell-depleted T cells, or PBMCs.

Methods used by the authors: From reference gene primer amplification, estimates of nucleated cell counts were derived. Clones were read by immunoSEQ multiplex PCR, and TCRdb kept only the in-frame ones, dropping some. The V and J calls and clone size were taken over from that table, and D and trimming were inferred from the DNA. Here the sample spans approximately 260,000 clones, about 90% being singletons. The CDR3 has 15 residues. Trimming cost V 0 bases and J 4 bases, with 10 bases left between them. Per the germline V gene, CDR1 is MGHRA and CDR2 is YSYEKL. J is TRBJ1-3 and V is TRBV4-1, with TRBD1 as a possible D gene (5 bases). This clonotype originated in a woman aged 60-75 years with COVID-19, enrolled during active disease. The sequencing sample was made of peripheral blood. The CDR3 here is CASSQESGSGNTIYF. The CDR3 nucleotides are TGCGCCAGCAGCCAAGAATCAGGGTCCGGAAACACCATATATTTT.